The sequence of this T cell receptor beta chain was determined in a study of T cell repertoires in cytomegalovirus infection. From the reads, TCRdb called clonotypes with MiXCR, one entry per CDR3 protein. This table holds about 740,000 distinct CDR3 sequences, roughly a third found once. The V gene's germline CDR1 is LGHNA and CDR2 YSLEER. Deletions cut 5 bases from V and 0 bases from J, with 11 bases between. The CDR3 is 15 residues long. Comments on this clonotype: The antigen remains undetermined.

The source was cultured PBMCs, collected from culture after CMV antigen stimulation. The rearrangement uses TRBV4-3 and TRBJ1-5; a weak D match, TRBD1 (6 bases). This receptor was obtained from a human donor in good health (CMV status not recorded). Some clones in this sample may be carry-over from other donors' samples. CDR3 amino acids: CASSNRDLSNQPQHF. CDR3 DNA sequence: TGCGCCAGCAGCAACAGGGACCTTAGCAATCAGCCCCAGCATTTT.